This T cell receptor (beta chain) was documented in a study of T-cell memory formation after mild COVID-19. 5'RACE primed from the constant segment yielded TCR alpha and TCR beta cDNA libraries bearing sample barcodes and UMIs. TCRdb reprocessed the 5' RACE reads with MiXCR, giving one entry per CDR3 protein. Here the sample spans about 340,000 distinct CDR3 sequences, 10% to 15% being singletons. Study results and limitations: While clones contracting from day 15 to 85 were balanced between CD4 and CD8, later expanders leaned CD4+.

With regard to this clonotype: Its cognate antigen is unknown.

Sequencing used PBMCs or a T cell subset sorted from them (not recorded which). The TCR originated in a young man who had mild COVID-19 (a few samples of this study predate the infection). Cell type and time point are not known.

The CDR3 region is CASRGEQYF. The CDR3 DNA follows: TGTGCCAGCAGGGGGGAGCAGTACTTC. The chain employs TRBV2 and TRBJ2-7; D gene uncertain. The CDR3 spans 9 residues. CDR1 and CDR2 (germline): SNHLY, FYNNEI. V was shortened by 6 bases and J by 7 bases, with 4 bases between the two germline ends. Complete variable domain (other parts from reference TRBV2 and TRBJ2-7): EPEVTQTPSHQVTQMGQEVILRCVPISNHLYFYWYRQILGQKVEFLVSFYNNEISEKSEIFDDQFSVERPDGSNFTLKIRSTKLEDSAMYFCASRGEQYFGPGTRLTVT.